The 21 T cell receptor beta chains listed next were all sequenced from one sample in a study of post-analysis software for immune sequencing data. Study-level findings and limits: Relative to controls, patients had about five TRBV segments at higher frequency, with TRBV5-6, TRBV5-1 and TRBV20-1 among these.

Every TCR beta cDNA library bore unique molecular identifiers. Using its own MiXCR run on the PCR reads, TCRdb lists one record per CDR3 protein. The table includes fewer than 700,000 distinct CDR3 sequences, 44% detected once. Their cognate antigens are unknown. Sequences were obtained from blood. The receptors stem from a girl aged 10 to 17 with multiple sclerosis.

The chain couples TRBV20-1 to TRBJ2-1; 8 positions match TRBD2. Germline trimming cut 1 base from V and 7 bases from J; bases unmatched to any gene: 21. The V gene's germline CDR1 is DFQATT and CDR2 SNEGSKA (reference sequence). CDR3 length equals 19 residues. CDR3 bases: TGCAGTGCTAGAGGGGAGGCTACTCATTCCGGGACTAGTGGAAATGAGCAGTTCTTC. It codes for CSARGEATHSGTSGNEQFF.

The rearrangement links TRBV10-3 to TRBJ2-5; D not resolved. The J call is doubtful: the DNA matches TRBJ2-7 better. CDR3 size: 14 residues. Looked up from germline, CDR1 is ENHRY and CDR2 is SYGVKD. The CDR3 sequence: CAISEIEGNYEQYF. The CDR3 coding sequence is TGTGCCATCAGTGAGATCGAAGGGAATTACGAGCAGTACTTC.

The chain has TRBV11-2 and TRBJ2-1; D unclear. Looked up from germline, CDR1 is SGHAT and CDR2 is FQNNGV. V was trimmed by 7 bases and J by 0 bases, leaving 13 bases between them. This CDR3 contains 15 residues. CDR3 region: CASTRGASSYNEQFF. The CDR3 nucleotides are TGTGCCAGCACCCGTGGTGCGAGCTCCTACAATGAGCAGTTCTTC.

The CDR3 sequence is CASSFSSGDETQYF. The DNA of the CDR3 is TGTGCCAGCAGCTTCTCTAGCGGGGACGAGACCCAGTACTTC. The V gene is TRBV13, the J gene TRBJ2-5, with 9 positions matching TRBD2. Germline V gives CDR1 PRHDT, CDR2 FYEKMQ (reference sequence). This CDR3 has 14 residues. Trimming removed 3 bases from V and 5 bases from J; junction bases left unmatched: 4.

This rearrangement joins TRBV20-1 to TRBJ1-2, with D maybe TRBD1 (5 bases). Trimming cost V 0 bases and J 4 bases, with 15 bases left between them. This CDR3 spans 15 amino acids. Per germline, CDR1 DFQATT and CDR2 SNEGSKA (reference sequence). Here the CDR3 reads CSAREQPDGGYGYTF. CDR3 DNA sequence: TGCAGTGCTAGAGAACAACCCGACGGGGGCTATGGCTACACCTTC.

Concerning this clonotype: With a much larger clone just one base away, this may be a read error. This chain joins TRBV3-1 and TRBJ2-1; 11 bases fit TRBD2. Per the germline V gene, CDR1 is LGHDT and CDR2 is YNNKEL (reference sequence). This CDR3 is 15 amino acids long. CDR3 bases: TGTGTCAGCAGCCCGACTAGCGGGGCATACAATGAGCAGTTCTTC. This encodes CVSSPTSGAYNEQFF.

This clonotype was counted only a few times. The rearrangement links TRBV12-3 or TRBV12-4 to TRBJ2-1; D gene ambiguous. Trimming removed 2 bases at V and 5 bases at J, with 19 bases between. This CDR3 has 17 residues. The CDR3 DNA follows: TGTGCCAGCAGTTTATTCGGTGGCGGCGAACCCGACAATGAGCAGTTCTTC. Its protein is CASSLFGGGEPDNEQFF.

The chain links TRBV28 to TRBJ2-7, with 8 bases identical to TRBD1. The CDR3 sequence is 12 residues long. The V gene's germline CDR1 is MDHEN and CDR2 SYDVKM. J gave up 12 bases and V 1 base, and 5 bases lay outside the gene matches. The CDR3 protein is CASSLSQDRAYF. CDR3 DNA sequence: TGTGCCAGCAGTTTATCGCAGGACAGGGCGTACTTC.

This clonotype was seen a handful of times. The chain recombines TRBV5-1 with TRBJ2-5; 7 bases match TRBD2. Germline V gives CDR1 SGHRS, CDR2 YFSETQ. CDR3 length equals 15 residues. Trimming cost V 7 bases and J 4 bases; bases outside gene matches: 13. The CDR3 region is CASSTSAPVRETQYF. The DNA of the CDR3 is TGCGCCAGCTCCACTAGCGCACCCGTCCGAGAGACCCAGTACTTC. The full variable domain, in which reference TRBV5-1 and TRBJ2-5 provide the parts outside the CDR3, is KAGVTQTPRYLIKTRGQQVTLSCSPISGHRSVSWYQQTPGQGLQFLFEYFSETQRNKGNFPGRFSGRQFSNSRSEMNVSTLELGDSALYLCASSTSAPVRETQYFGPGTRLLVL.

This chain links TRBV20-1 with TRBJ2-7; 10 bases map to TRBD1. Germline values: CDR1 DFQATT, CDR2 SNEGSKA (reference sequence). V lost 4 bases, J lost 3 bases, and 6 bases stayed unmatched. The CDR3 is 14 residues long. The CDR3: CSAITGQGDYEQYF. CDR3 bases: TGCAGTGCTATAACAGGACAGGGGGACTACGAGCAGTACTTC.

This clonotype was observed a few times. V is TRBV5-1 and J is TRBJ2-5; TRBD2 matches at 14 bases. The germline gives CDR1 SGHRS, CDR2 YFSETQ. CDR3 length: 15 residues. The J segment lost 5 bases and the V segment lost 7 bases, leaving 7 bases of the junction unmatched. For the CDR3, the DNA is TGCGCCAGCGGCGCCGGGACTAGCGGGAGTGAGACCCAGTACTTC. It specifies CASGAGTSGSETQYF.

J is TRBJ2-5 and V is TRBV7-9; a weak D match, TRBD2 (6 bases). CDR1 and CDR2 from the germline V gene are SEHNR and FQNEAQ (reference sequence). The CDR3 runs to 16 residues. Trimming shortened V by 1 base and J by 2 bases, and 14 bases separated the two germline ends. For the CDR3, the DNA is TGTGCCAGCAGCTTAGACGAGTCCGGAGGGCAAGAGACCCAGTACTTC. Amino acids: CASSLDESGGQETQYF.

This clonotype was observed a few times. This chain uses TRBV7-9 with TRBJ2-3; 7 bases are a match to TRBD2. J lost 2 bases, V lost 5 bases, and 16 bases had no gene match. Looked up from germline, CDR1 is SEHNR and CDR2 is FQNEAQ (reference sequence). The CDR3 contains 18 residues. CDR3: CASSRQAGSTSFTDTQYF. In DNA, the CDR3 is TGTGCCAGCAGCCGTCAGGCGGGGTCGACTAGCTTCACAGATACGCAGTATTTT.

This chain uses TRBV5-1 with TRBJ2-1; 8 nucleotides line up with TRBD2. Trimming cost V 4 bases and J 0 bases; bases outside gene matches: 3. The V gene's germline CDR1 is SGHRS and CDR2 YFSETQ. The CDR3 loop spans 15 amino acids. The CDR3 spells CASSVSGISYNEQFF. The CDR3 region has the DNA TGCGCCAGCAGCGTTAGCGGGATCTCCTACAATGAGCAGTTCTTC.

The V gene is TRBV5-1, the J gene TRBJ1-5; 7 nucleotides align to TRBD1. With V trimmed by 2 bases and J by 7 bases, 3 bases remained unmatched. Per the germline V gene, CDR1 is SGHRS and CDR2 is YFSETQ. CDR3 length: 13 amino acids. CDR3 region: CASSLGTEQPQHF. The CDR3 DNA reads as TGCGCCAGCAGCTTAGGGACAGAGCAGCCCCAGCATTTT.

This clonotype was seen a handful of times. The chain couples TRBV12-3 or TRBV12-4 to TRBJ2-5; 7 bases map to TRBD2. J lost 4 bases, V lost 5 bases, and 4 bases had no gene match. This CDR3 is built from 13 residues. In DNA form, the CDR3 reads TGTGCCAGCAGTCCTCCGGGGGGAGAGACCCAGTACTTC. Translating gives CASSPPGGETQYF.

Only a few counts were recorded for this clonotype. The chain recombines TRBV9 with TRBJ2-1; possible D gene TRBD2, 5 bases. This CDR3 region has 14 residues. Trimming took 4 bases from V and 3 from J, leaving 11 bases between them. The germline CDR1 and CDR2 sequences are SGDLS and YYNGEE. The CDR3 DNA reads as TGTGCCAGCAGCACGGACTCCTACTACAATGAGCAGTTCTTC. Residues: CASSTDSYYNEQFF.

This clonotype was counted between two and nine times. V usage is TRBV28 and J usage is TRBJ2-1; D might be TRBD1 (5 bases). Germline V gene sequence: CDR1 MDHEN, CDR2 SYDVKM. The CDR3 runs to 13 residues. Between the trimmed V and J ends, which lost 8 bases and 5 bases, there was a span of 13 bases. The chain's CDR3 is CASAMTRDNEQFF. CDR3 DNA sequence: TGTGCCAGCGCCATGACCAGGGACAATGAGCAGTTCTTC.

This clonotype was counted between two and nine times. V is TRBV7-8 and J is TRBJ1-1; 8 nucleotides match TRBD1. The junction had 11 bases not matched to a gene; V was cut back by 5 bases and J by 0 bases. CDR3 size: 17 residues. The germline V gene has CDR1 SGHVS and CDR2 FQNEAQ. The CDR3 DNA follows: TGTGCCAGCAGCCCTAGGGGGACAGGTCTTTTGAACACTGAAGCTTTCTTT. Protein sequence: CASSPRGTGLLNTEAFF.

About this clonotype: A much larger clone differs from this one at a single base, so this may be a read error. The rearrangement uses TRBV11-2 and TRBJ2-1; 9 bases are a match to TRBD2. Trimming at V came to 1 base and at J to 4 bases, leaving 8 bases not matched to a gene. Germline CDR1 and CDR2: SGHAT and FQNNGV. CDR3 size: 17 residues. CDR3 bases: TGTGCCAGCAGCTTAGTTCCAGGACTAGCGTTATACAATGAGCAGTTCTTC. It yields the protein CASSLVPGLALYNEQFF.

The chain employs TRBV29-1 and TRBJ2-3; D ambiguous. Per the germline V gene, CDR1 is SQVTM and CDR2 is ANQGSEA. Trimming cost V 1 base and J 2 bases, with 7 bases left between them. This CDR3 region has 13 residues. Here the CDR3 DNA reads TGCAGCGTTGAAGTTGCGGCCACAGATACGCAGTATTTT. This sequence encodes CSVEVAATDTQYF.